This T cell receptor (beta chain) was sequenced during a study of patients and donors after allogeneic stem cell transplantation. The CDR3 extends over 15 amino acids. Trimming took 6 bases from V and 1 from J; bases not matched to a gene: 5. TCRdb re-analysed the RT-PCR reads in MiXCR, keeping a single row per CDR3 protein. Of roughly 200,000 distinct CDR3 sequences listed, roughly two fifths are singletons. This chain uses TRBV12-3 or TRBV12-4 with TRBJ2-1, with 8 bases fitting TRBD1. This sequence originates from a human donor who was either an allogeneic HSCT recipient or a stem cell or donor lymphocyte infusion donor (not recorded which). It is not recorded whose cells these are; they may come from a transplant donor. The sequenced sample was blood, either unsorted or a sorted T cell fraction (not recorded which). CDR3 protein: CASRSRTGSYNEQFF. CDR3 DNA sequence: TGTGCCAGCAGGTCCAGGACAGGGTCCTACAATGAGCAGTTCTTC.